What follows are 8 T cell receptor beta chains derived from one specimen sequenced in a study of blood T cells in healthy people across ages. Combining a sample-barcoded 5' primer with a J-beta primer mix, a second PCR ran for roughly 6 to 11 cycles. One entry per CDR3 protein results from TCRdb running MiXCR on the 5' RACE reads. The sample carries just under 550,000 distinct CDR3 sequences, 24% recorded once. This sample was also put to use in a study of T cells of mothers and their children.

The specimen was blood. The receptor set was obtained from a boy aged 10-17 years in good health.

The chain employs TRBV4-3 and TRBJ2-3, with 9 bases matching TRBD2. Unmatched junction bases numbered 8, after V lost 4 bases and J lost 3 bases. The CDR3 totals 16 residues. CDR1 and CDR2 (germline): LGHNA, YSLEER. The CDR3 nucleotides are TGCGCCAGCAGCCCGCTTGTAGCGGGAGAAACAGATACGCAGTATTTT. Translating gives CASSPLVAGETDTQYF.

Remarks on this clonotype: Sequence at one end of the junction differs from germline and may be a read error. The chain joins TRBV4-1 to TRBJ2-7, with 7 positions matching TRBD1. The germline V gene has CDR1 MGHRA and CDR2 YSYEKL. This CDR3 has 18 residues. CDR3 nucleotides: TGCGCCAGCAGCCAAGACCCAGACTTTGGGACAGTAACCTACGGGCAGTACTTC. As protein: CASSQDPDFGTVTYGQYF.

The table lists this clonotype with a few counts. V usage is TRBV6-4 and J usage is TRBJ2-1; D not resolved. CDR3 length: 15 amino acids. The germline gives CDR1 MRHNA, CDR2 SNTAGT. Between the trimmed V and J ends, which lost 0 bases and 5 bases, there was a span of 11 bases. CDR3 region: CASSDSGILNNEQFF. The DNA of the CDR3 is TGTGCCAGCAGTGACTCGGGAATTCTTAACAATGAGCAGTTCTTC.

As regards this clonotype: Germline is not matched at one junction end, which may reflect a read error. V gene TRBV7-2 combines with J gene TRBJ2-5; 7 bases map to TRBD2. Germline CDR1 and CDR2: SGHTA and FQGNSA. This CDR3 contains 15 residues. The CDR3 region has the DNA TGTGCCAGCAGCCCAACGAACTCAATAGCGGGCAGGCCGTTCTTC. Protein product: CASSPTNSIAGRPFF.

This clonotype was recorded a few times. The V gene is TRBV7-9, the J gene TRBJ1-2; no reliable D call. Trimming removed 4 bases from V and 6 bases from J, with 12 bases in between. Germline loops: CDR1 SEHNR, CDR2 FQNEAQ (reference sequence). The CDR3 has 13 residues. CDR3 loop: CASSSLEVDGYTF. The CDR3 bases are TGTGCCAGCAGCTCCCTCGAGGTAGATGGCTACACCTTC.

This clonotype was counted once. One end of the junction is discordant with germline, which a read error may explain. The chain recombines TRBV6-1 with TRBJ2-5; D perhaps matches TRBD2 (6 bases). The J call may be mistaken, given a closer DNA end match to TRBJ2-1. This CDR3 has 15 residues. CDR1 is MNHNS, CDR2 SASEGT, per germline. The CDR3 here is CASSEEGGSYSEQFF. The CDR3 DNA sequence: TGTGCCAGCAGTGAAGAGGGAGGCTCTTACAGTGAGCAGTTCTTC.

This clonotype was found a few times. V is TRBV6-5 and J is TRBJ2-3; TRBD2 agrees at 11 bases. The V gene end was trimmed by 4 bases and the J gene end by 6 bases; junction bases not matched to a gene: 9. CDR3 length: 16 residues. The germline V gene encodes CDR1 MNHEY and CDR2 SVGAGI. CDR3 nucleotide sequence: TGTGCCAGCAGTTCTATTAGCGGGGGGGCTGGGGATACGCAGTATTTT. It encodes CASSSISGGAGDTQYF.

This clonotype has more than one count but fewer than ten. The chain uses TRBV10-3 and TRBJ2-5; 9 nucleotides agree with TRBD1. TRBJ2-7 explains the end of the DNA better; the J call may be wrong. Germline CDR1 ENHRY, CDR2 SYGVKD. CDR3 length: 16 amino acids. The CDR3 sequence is CAISAVPGQGSYEQYF. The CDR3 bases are TGTGCCATCAGTGCCGTCCCGGGACAGGGATCGTACGAGCAGTACTTC.